These 19 T cell receptor beta chains were all obtained from the same sample, sequenced in a study of response to subunit inactivated influenza vaccine. TCRdb passed the RT-PCR reads through MiXCR, listing each CDR3 protein once. The sample holds about 480,000 distinct CDR3 sequences; approximately 11% are singletons and the top ten take less than 15%. The sequenced sample was PBMCs from blood, obtained 45 days after vaccination. The receptor set was obtained from a man between 45 and 60 years old who received an inactivated influenza vaccine.

This clonotype has just a few counts. In DNA, the CDR3 is TGTGCCAGCAGCGCCCAGACCGGGACTAGCGGCAATGAGCAGTTCTTC. Its protein product is CASSAQTGTSGNEQFF. The gene calls are TRBV9 and TRBJ2-1, with TRBD2 matching over 11 bases. Germline V gives CDR1 SGDLS, CDR2 YYNGEE. There are 16 residues in the CDR3. The V and J ends lost 3 bases and 6 bases, in that order; junction bases with no gene match: 8.

This clonotype occurred a few times. The chain uses TRBV11-2 and TRBJ2-2; D is unresolved. The CDR3 has 13 residues. The germline CDR1 and CDR2 sequences are SGHAT and FQNNGV. The germline V and J ends were trimmed by 2 bases and 5 bases, with 6 bases remaining between them. CDR3 residues: CASSLFGTGELFF. CDR3 bases: TGTGCCAGCAGCTTATTCGGAACCGGGGAGCTGTTTTTT.

This clonotype was seen only a few times. The genes are TRBV24-1 and TRBJ2-7; 8 bases line up with TRBD1. This CDR3 contains 16 residues. Germline V gives CDR1 KGHDR, CDR2 SFDVKD. V was pared by 0 bases and J by 5 bases, with 8 bases of the junction left unmatched. CDR3 nucleotides: TGTGCCACCAGTGATTTGATCCCCAGGGGGCACCACGAGCAGTACTTC. It yields the protein CATSDLIPRGHHEQYF.

The chain has TRBV28 and TRBJ2-1, with TRBD2 identical over 13 bases. V trimming: 5 bases; J trimming: 7 bases; junction bases outside the gene matches: 14. This CDR3 comprises 18 residues. Germline CDR1 MDHEN, CDR2 SYDVKM. CDR3 sequence reads: CASSPLRPGTSGVNEQFF. As DNA, the CDR3 is TGTGCCAGCAGTCCCTTACGCCCCGGGACTAGCGGGGTAAATGAGCAGTTCTTC. The whole variable domain, filled in from reference TRBV28 and TRBJ2-1, reads DVKVTQSSRYLVKRTGEKVFLECVQDMDHENMFWYRQDPGLGLRLIYFSYDVKMKEKGDIPEGYSVSREKKERFSLILESASTNQTSMYLCASSPLRPGTSGVNEQFFGPGTRLTVL.

This clonotype came up a few times. J is TRBJ1-1 and V is TRBV4-2; TRBD1 is a possible D gene (6 bases). Germline V gene sequence: CDR1 LGHNA, CDR2 YNFKEQ. V was clipped by 3 bases and J by 7 bases, with 21 bases between them. CDR3 length: 16 residues. The CDR3, as DNA: TGTGCCAGCAGCCATAGCAACCCAGGGGTTATAGATGAAGCTTTCTTT. Protein: CASSHSNPGVIDEAFF.

The chain is built from TRBV20-1 and TRBJ1-6; D is perhaps TRBD1 (6 bases). V dropped 0 bases and J dropped 8 bases, with 8 bases sitting between them. The CDR3 is 13 residues long. Germline V gives CDR1 DFQATT, CDR2 SNEGSKA (reference sequence). CDR3 protein: CSARETGYSPLHF. Here the CDR3 DNA reads TGCAGTGCTAGAGAAACAGGGTATTCACCCCTCCACTTT.

The rearrangement links TRBV6-2 or TRBV6-3 to TRBJ2-3; TRBD2 matches 12 bases. Germline-derived CDR1 and CDR2 are MNHEY and SVGEGT. The length of the CDR3 is 16 residues. The trim removed 6 bases at V and 2 bases at J, leaving 6 bases unmatched. For the CDR3, the DNA is TGTGCCAGCAGAGGACTAGCGGGAATCGTCACAGATACGCAGTATTTT. Its protein product is CASRGLAGIVTDTQYF.

There are a few counts of this clonotype. The chain combines TRBV4-1 with TRBJ2-7; TRBD1 matches 7 bases. Germline V gene lookup returns CDR1 MGHRA and CDR2 YSYEKL. J was trimmed by 1 base and V by 4 bases; bases with no gene match: 7. The CDR3 contains 15 residues. CDR3 nucleotides: TGCGCCAGCAGCCTCCGGGACAGACCTTCCTACGAGCAGTACTTC. It encodes CASSLRDRPSYEQYF.

Only a few counts were recorded for this clonotype. The rearrangement links TRBV29-1 to TRBJ2-7; no reliable D call. V lost 3 bases to trimming and J lost 3 bases, with 9 bases between them. Germline assignment: CDR1 SQVTM and CDR2 ANQGSEA. The CDR3 is 12 residues long. CDR3 sequence: CSVEHSSYEQYF. The CDR3 DNA reads TGCAGCGTTGAGCACAGCAGCTACGAGCAGTACTTC.

This clonotype was detected only a few times. The chain is built from TRBV28 and TRBJ2-7; D is undetermined. The germline V and J ends were trimmed by 5 bases and 2 bases, with 13 bases remaining between them. This CDR3 region has 14 residues. The V gene's germline CDR1 is MDHEN and CDR2 SYDVKM. CDR3 nucleotides: TGTGCCAGCAGTGCCCGGATCGACACCTACGAGCAGTACTTC. The encoded protein is CASSARIDTYEQYF.

This clonotype was counted ten times or more. The chain recombines TRBV4-3 with TRBJ2-2; tentatively, D is TRBD2 (6 bases). This CDR3 comprises 16 residues. Per the germline V gene, CDR1 is LGHNA and CDR2 is YSLEER. The V end lost 1 base, the J end lost 6 bases, and 15 bases lay between the germline ends. CDR3 in amino acids: CASSQGDWGRSGELFF. The CDR3 bases are TGCGCCAGCAGCCAAGGGGACTGGGGGAGGTCCGGGGAGCTGTTTTTT.

This sequence joins TRBV10-3 and TRBJ2-2, with a weak D call TRBD1 (5 bases). CDR1 is ENHRY and CDR2 is SYGVKD in the germline V gene. The CDR3 covers 15 residues. V was cut by 4 bases and J by 1 base, with 10 bases left in between. The CDR3 DNA sequence: TGTGCCATCAGTGTAGAGCAGGGGAACACCGGGGAGCTGTTTTTT. Translated: CAISVEQGNTGELFF.

This clonotype was counted a single time. The chain carries TRBV11-2 and TRBJ2-1; 7 positions agree with TRBD2. The CDR3 contains 15 residues. V shed 3 bases and J 8 bases; nucleotides not matched to a gene: 10. CDR1 is SGHAT and CDR2 is FQNNGV in the germline V gene. The CDR3 region is CASSFMPGGLDEQFF. DNA of the CDR3: TGTGCCAGCAGCTTTATGCCGGGGGGTTTAGATGAGCAGTTCTTC.

This clonotype was detected many times. CDR3 in amino acids: CASSLSGERQYF. The DNA for the CDR3 is TGTGCCAGCAGTTTGTCGGGGGAGAGGCAGTATTTT. The V and J genes are TRBV12-3 or TRBV12-4 and TRBJ2-3, with D possibly being TRBD2 (6 bases). V lost 3 bases to trimming and J lost 11 bases, with 12 bases between them. The length of the CDR3 is 12 residues.

In its sample, this clonotype was seen a few times. The chain recombines TRBV9 with TRBJ2-5; TRBD1 agrees at 8 bases. Germline V gene data show CDR1 as SGDLS and CDR2 as YYNGEE. The junction had 4 bases not matched to a gene; V was cut back by 3 bases and J by 3 bases. This CDR3 has 14 amino acids. CDR3 amino acids: CASSATGGKETQYF. The CDR3 region has the DNA TGTGCCAGCAGCGCTACAGGGGGGAAAGAGACCCAGTACTTC.

V and J are TRBV2 and TRBJ1-4; D is uncertain. Germline CDR1 SNHLY, CDR2 FYNNEI. The length of the CDR3 is 13 residues. Trimming removed 2 bases from V and 11 bases from J, with 12 bases in between. The CDR3: CASSEPAFRKLFF. In DNA form, the CDR3 reads TGTGCCAGCAGTGAACCTGCGTTCAGGAAACTGTTTTTT.

The genes are TRBV9 and TRBJ2-7; TRBD1 matches at 8 bases. The CDR3 is 13 residues long. The V gene's germline CDR1 is SGDLS and CDR2 YYNGEE. Germline trimming cut 4 bases from V and 5 bases from J; bases unmatched to any gene: 5. In DNA, the CDR3 is TGTGCCAGCAGCCGGACAGGGTACAACGAGCAGTACTTC. Its translation: CASSRTGYNEQYF.

In its sample, this clonotype was seen a few times. The V call is TRBV18, the J call TRBJ2-1, with TRBD1 as a possible D gene (6 bases). This CDR3 region has 15 residues. The ends were cut back, 4 bases at V and 5 bases at J, with 15 bases in the middle. In germline, CDR1 is KGHSH, CDR2 LQKENI. CDR3 nucleotides: TGTGCCAGCTCACTATACAGGGAAGACAACAATGAGCAGTTCTTC. This gives the protein CASSLYREDNNEQFF.

This clonotype appeared a few times. J is TRBJ2-1 and V is TRBV10-3; TRBD1 agrees at 10 bases. The trim removed 5 bases at V and 6 bases at J, leaving 4 bases unmatched. The CDR3 consists of 14 residues. Per the germline V gene, CDR1 is ENHRY and CDR2 is SYGVKD. The CDR3 protein is CAISRTGGGNEQFF. CDR3 bases: TGTGCCATCAGTAGGACAGGGGGGGGCAATGAGCAGTTCTTC.